These 31 T cell receptor beta chains came from one sample sequenced in a study of blood T cells in healthy people across ages. A second PCR of about 6 to 12 cycles used a sample-barcoded 5' primer and a J-beta primer mix. TCRdb redid the calling of the 5' RACE reads with MiXCR, one entry per CDR3 protein. The sample has approximately 900,000 distinct CDR3 sequences, 48% seen once. The sample was blood. These TCRs come from a man aged 30 to 39 in good health.

This chain uses TRBV10-3 with TRBJ2-5; weak D call: TRBD2 (5 bases). V was pared by 2 bases and J by 11 bases, with 15 bases between. The CDR3 loop spans 13 amino acids. Germline values: CDR1 ENHRY, CDR2 SYGVKD. The CDR3 spells CAISEGERGEQYF. CDR3 sequence (DNA): TGTGCCATCAGTGAGGGGGAACGGGGTGAGCAGTACTTC.

This rearrangement joins TRBV2 to TRBJ2-2; 7 nucleotides align to TRBD1. This CDR3 region has 16 residues. V trimming: 5 bases; J trimming: 5 bases; junction bases outside the gene matches: 11. Per germline, CDR1 SNHLY and CDR2 FYNNEI. CDR3 residues: CASSRDRAVGTGELFF. The CDR3 DNA is TGTGCCAGCAGTAGAGACAGGGCCGTGGGGACCGGGGAGCTGTTTTTT.

Many counts were recorded for this clonotype. The chain recombines TRBV25-1 with TRBJ2-3; D gene ambiguous. Germline assignment: CDR1 MGHDK and CDR2 SYGVNS. Trimming shortened V by 3 bases and J by 4 bases, and 8 bases separated the two germline ends. The CDR3 runs 13 residues. Here the CDR3 DNA reads TGTGCCAGCAGTGACCTAAAGGCAGATACGCAGTATTTT. Residues: CASSDLKADTQYF.

This chain uses TRBV6-2 or TRBV6-3 with TRBJ1-5, with D possibly matching TRBD1 (6 bases). V was cut by 7 bases and J by 7 bases, with 23 bases left in between. The length of the CDR3 is 16 residues. From germline, CDR1 is MNHEY and CDR2 SVGEGT. The CDR3: CASTSVGAQGGQPQHF. The CDR3 DNA follows: TGTGCCAGCACGTCGGTGGGGGCGCAGGGTGGACAGCCCCAGCATTTT.

The CDR3 DNA is TGTGCCAGCATTCTGGAAGCATGGTACACTGAAGCTTTCTTT. Protein sequence: CASILEAWYTEAFF. The chain carries TRBV6-2 or TRBV6-3 and TRBJ1-1; D is unclear. V lost 7 bases, J lost 3 bases, and 15 bases lay in between. The CDR3 contains 14 residues. From germline, CDR1 is MNHEY and CDR2 SVGEGT.

The V and J genes are TRBV20-1 and TRBJ2-5, with D uncertain. Germline loops: CDR1 DFQATT, CDR2 SNEGSKA (reference sequence). The germline V and J ends were trimmed by 6 bases and 5 bases, with 10 bases remaining between them. This CDR3 region has 11 residues. The CDR3 DNA reads TGCAGTGCAGGTGTCCGGGAGACCCAGTACTTC. Protein: CSAGVRETQYF.

This clonotype was recorded many times. The rearrangement links TRBV12-5 to TRBJ2-3, with 8 bases fitting TRBD2. J gave up 2 bases and V 9 bases, and 10 bases lay outside the gene matches. The CDR3 is 15 amino acids. Germline V CDR1 and CDR2: LGHNT, FRNRAP. Written as DNA, the CDR3 is TGTGCTAGGTTAAAAGGACTAGCTCTCACAGATACGCAGTATTTT. Encoded protein: CARLKGLALTDTQYF.

This clonotype was observed at least ten times. The J gene is TRBJ2-3, the V gene TRBV4-1, with TRBD2 identical over 12 bases. Germline CDR1 is MGHRA and CDR2 is YSYEKL. This CDR3 comprises 17 residues. J was trimmed by 6 bases and V by 3 bases; bases with no gene match: 10. CDR3 nucleotides: TGCGCCAGCAGCCAGGAACTAGCGGGGGGATTCGGGGATACGCAGTATTTT. Residues: CASSQELAGGFGDTQYF.

The gene calls are TRBV7-2 and TRBJ1-6, with 7 bases fitting TRBD1. In germline, CDR1 is SGHTA, CDR2 FQGNSA. J gave up 9 bases and V 5 bases, and 7 bases lay outside the gene matches. There are 14 residues in the CDR3. The CDR3 bases are TGTGCCAGCAGCCTCACAGGGGCCGCTTCACCCCTCCACTTT. It translates to CASSLTGAASPLHF.

This clonotype was observed a handful of times. The rearrangement uses TRBV7-8 and TRBJ2-7; TRBD1 matches at 7 bases. Judging by the DNA end, TRBJ2-5 fits better; the J call may be wrong. The CDR3 contains 14 residues. Germline assignment: CDR1 SGHVS and CDR2 FQNEAQ. This CDR3 reads CASSPGGAWETQYF. The DNA of the CDR3 is TGTGCCAGCAGCCCAGGGGGAGCCTGGGAGACCCAGTACTTC.

This chain connects TRBV4-1 to TRBJ2-1; TRBD1 matches 7 bases. CDR1 is MGHRA and CDR2 is YSYEKL in the germline V gene. V shed 4 bases, J shed 9 bases, and the junction held 12 bases outside the gene matches. This CDR3 is 15 amino acids long. The CDR3 spells CASSPGTGTAFEQFF. In DNA, the CDR3 is TGCGCCAGCAGCCCAGGAACGGGGACAGCATTTGAGCAGTTCTTC.

This clonotype was detected a few times. V is TRBV5-5 and J is TRBJ2-3; D is possibly TRBD2 (5 bases). CDR1 is SGHKS and CDR2 is YYEKEE in the germline V gene (reference sequence). This CDR3 has 15 amino acids. The germline V and J ends were trimmed by 2 bases and 0 bases, with 10 bases remaining between them. CDR3 sequence: CASSLSGISTDTQYF. The CDR3 DNA reads as TGTGCCAGCAGCTTATCCGGGATTAGCACAGATACGCAGTATTTT. The full variable domain, completed using reference TRBV5-5 and TRBJ2-3, is DAGVTQSPTHLIKTRGQQVTLRCSPISGHKSVSWYQQVLGQGPQFIFQYYEKEERGRGNFPDRFSARQFPNYSSELNVNALLLGDSALYLCASSLSGISTDTQYFGPGTRLTVL.

This clonotype appeared a few times. The chain combines TRBV29-1 with TRBJ2-1, with D perhaps given as TRBD1 or TRBD2 (7 bases each). This CDR3 is 13 amino acids long. The V end lost 7 bases, the J end lost 14 bases, and 24 bases lay between the germline ends. Germline loops: CDR1 SQVTM, CDR2 ANQGSEA. CDR3 amino acids: CSGRQGTPGGEFF. CDR3 nucleotide sequence: TGCAGCGGCAGACAGGGAACGCCTGGGGGGGAGTTCTTC.

This sequence joins TRBV7-9 and TRBJ1-4; maybe TRBD1 (6 bases). V lost 1 base and J lost 0, with 6 bases in between. CDR1 and CDR2 (germline): SEHNR, FQNEAQ (reference sequence). This CDR3 spans 15 amino acids. The CDR3 is CASSLDRATNEKLFF. The CDR3 bases are TGTGCCAGCAGCTTAGACAGGGCAACTAATGAAAAACTGTTTTTT.

This clonotype was seen a handful of times. The rearrangement uses TRBV11-2 and TRBJ2-1, with TRBD1 matching over 8 bases. Germline V CDR1 and CDR2: SGHAT, FQNNGV. V lost 5 bases, J lost 2 bases, and 8 bases stayed unmatched. The length of the CDR3 is 16 residues. CDR3 loop: CASSTGQGPTYNEQFF. DNA for the CDR3: TGTGCCAGCAGCACCGGACAGGGTCCTACCTACAATGAGCAGTTCTTC. The full variable domain, completed using reference TRBV11-2 and TRBJ2-1, is EAGVAQSPRYKIIEKRQSVAFWCNPISGHATLYWYQQILGQGPKLLIQFQNNGVVDDSQLPKDRFSAERLKGVDSTLKIQPAKLEDSAVYLCASSTGQGPTYNEQFFGPGTRLTVL.

The chain recombines TRBV29-1 with TRBJ2-1; 7 bases map to TRBD2. After removal of 6 bases from V and 6 bases from J, the junction contained 11 bases not matched to a gene. CDR3 length: 14 amino acids. CDR1 and CDR2 from the germline V gene are SQVTM and ANQGSEA. CDR3 nucleotide sequence: TGCAGCGTAGACGGGGAGGGCCCTAGCAATGAGCAGTTCTTC. It translates to CSVDGEGPSNEQFF.

The V and J genes are TRBV5-1 and TRBJ2-7; D gene unclear. CDR1 and CDR2 from the germline V gene are SGHRS and YFSETQ. V lost 3 bases and J 3 bases, leaving 10 bases between the germline ends. CDR3 size: 13 residues. The CDR3 region is CASSSFDRYEQYF. CDR3 bases: TGCGCCAGCAGCTCCTTTGACCGCTACGAGCAGTACTTC. Looking up the rest from reference TRBV5-1 and TRBJ2-7 gives the full variable domain: KAGVTQTPRYLIKTRGQQVTLSCSPISGHRSVSWYQQTPGQGLQFLFEYFSETQRNKGNFPGRFSGRQFSNSRSEMNVSTLELGDSALYLCASSSFDRYEQYFGPGTRLTVT.

The chain links TRBV24-1 to TRBJ1-5; the D gene is possibly TRBD1 (5 bases). The CDR3 covers 13 residues. Germline CDR1 and CDR2: KGHDR and SFDVKD. Trimming took off 4 bases at V and 2 bases at J, with 5 bases between the two ends. CDR3 nucleotide sequence: TGTGCCACCAGTGAAGGGGGCAATCAGCCCCAGCATTTT. This translates into CATSEGGNQPQHF.

The rearrangement uses TRBV30 and TRBJ2-7; D unresolved. Germline V gene sequence: CDR1 GTSNPN, CDR2 SVGIG (reference sequence). This CDR3 region has 12 residues. The V and J ends lost 4 bases and 3 bases respectively, with 10 bases between them. CDR3 loop: CAWKYRDYEQYF. CDR3 DNA: TGTGCCTGGAAGTATAGGGACTACGAGCAGTACTTC. The full variable domain, rest sourced from reference TRBV30 and TRBJ2-7, is SQTIHQWPATLVQPVGSPLSLECTVEGTSNPNLYWYRQAAGRGLQLLFYSVGIGQISSEVPQNLSASRPQDRQFILSSKKLLLSDSGFYLCAWKYRDYEQYFGPGTRLTVT.

This clonotype was picked up a small number of times. The chain employs TRBV27 and TRBJ2-1; 7 bases fit TRBD1. V lost 1 base, J lost 1 base, and 7 bases stayed unmatched. Germline loops: CDR1 MNHEY, CDR2 SMNVEV (reference sequence). This CDR3 comprises 17 residues. Here the CDR3 reads CASSLYRDRGSYNEQFF. Here the CDR3 DNA reads TGTGCCAGCAGTTTATATCGGGACAGAGGATCCTACAATGAGCAGTTCTTC.

This clonotype was detected a few times. The chain recombines TRBV3-1 with TRBJ2-4, with a tentative D call TRBD1 (6 bases). The CDR3 is 20 residues long. Per germline, CDR1 LGHDT and CDR2 YNNKEL (reference sequence). Deletions cut 7 bases from V and 0 bases from J, with 28 bases between. The CDR3 sequence: CASTPRYRDHRVGAKNIQYF. CDR3 DNA sequence: TGTGCCAGCACCCCGCGGTACAGGGACCATAGGGTTGGAGCCAAAAACATTCAGTACTTC.

V gene TRBV7-3 combines with J gene TRBJ2-7, with D perhaps matching TRBD2 (6 bases). Germline loops: CDR1 SGHTA, CDR2 FQGTGA. Trimming took off 1 base at V and 3 bases at J, with 16 bases between the two ends. CDR3 length: 16 amino acids. CDR3 protein: CASSLKAPGLDYEQYF. The CDR3 nucleotides are TGTGCCAGCAGCTTAAAGGCCCCGGGACTGGACTACGAGCAGTACTTC.

This clonotype occurred many times. A much bigger clone sits one base away, suggesting this may be a read error. The chain combines TRBV5-1 with TRBJ2-7, with D hard to call. This CDR3 contains 14 residues. The V end was cut by 2 bases, the J end by 7 bases, with 16 bases between. From germline, CDR1 is SGHRS and CDR2 YFSETQ. This CDR3 reads CASSFSIGQYEQYF. CDR3 nucleotides: TGCGCCAGCAGCTTCAGTATTGGGCAATATGAGCAGTACTTC.

The rearrangement links TRBV27 to TRBJ2-1; 8 bases are shared with TRBD2. CDR3 size: 14 residues. Germline CDR1 is MNHEY and CDR2 is SMNVEV (reference sequence). After removal of 3 bases from V and 9 bases from J, the junction contained 7 bases not matched to a gene. The CDR3 loop is CASSFRGGHCEQFF. The CDR3 bases are TGTGCCAGCAGTTTTCGGGGGGGACATTGTGAGCAGTTCTTC.

In the case of this clonotype: Mismatch with germline at one junction end may stem from a read error. V is TRBV5-6 and J is TRBJ2-7, with TRBD1 identical over 7 bases. Per the germline V gene, CDR1 is SGHDT and CDR2 is YYEEEE. The CDR3 sequence is 14 residues long. This chain's CDR3 is CASGLGQSSYEQYF. Written as DNA, the CDR3 is TGTGCCAGCGGCTTGGGACAGAGCTCCTACGAGCAGTACTTC.

The chain is built from TRBV10-3 and TRBJ2-2; the match to TRBD1 covers 7 bases. The CDR3 is 16 residues long. J gave up 1 base and V 7 bases, and 9 bases lay outside the gene matches. Germline lookup yields CDR1 ENHRY and CDR2 SYGVKD. CDR3 DNA sequence: TGTGCCATCACCCGGACAGGAATTTGGAACACCGGGGAGCTGTTTTTT. It specifies CAITRTGIWNTGELFF.

V usage is TRBV3-1 and J usage is TRBJ1-4; D call uncertain. CDR3 length: 14 residues. Germline CDR1 LGHDT, CDR2 YNNKEL (reference sequence). V lost 1 base, J lost 8 bases, and 11 bases lay in between. DNA for the CDR3: TGTGCCAGCAGCCAAGCACAGCCGGGAGAAAAACTGTTTTTT. This translates into CASSQAQPGEKLFF.

The chain couples TRBV28 to TRBJ1-2; the D is unclear. This CDR3 comprises 15 residues. Germline V gene data show CDR1 as MDHEN and CDR2 as SYDVKM. Trimming removed 6 bases at V and 4 bases at J, with 18 bases between. CDR3 DNA: TGTGCCAGCAGGACCCTAAGCGGGCTGTCCTATGGCTACACCTTC. Its translation: CASRTLSGLSYGYTF.

The genes are TRBV20-1 and TRBJ1-2, with 9 bases lining up with TRBD1. The CDR3 has 14 amino acids. The V segment lost 6 bases and the J segment 7 bases; nucleotides outside the gene matches: 12. The germline CDR1 and CDR2 sequences are DFQATT and SNEGSKA (reference sequence). The chain's CDR3 is CSALNPGQGLGYTF. As DNA, the CDR3 is TGCAGTGCCCTCAATCCGGGACAGGGCCTTGGCTACACCTTC.

This clonotype appeared a few times. In nucleotides, the CDR3 is TGTGCCAGCAGTCTAGGACAGACAACTAATGAAAAACTGTTTTTT. It encodes CASSLGQTTNEKLFF. The chain joins TRBV27 to TRBJ1-4, with D tentatively TRBD1 (6 bases). CDR1 MNHEY and CDR2 SMNVEV come from the germline V gene (reference sequence). V dropped 5 bases and J dropped 0 bases, with 10 bases sitting between them. This CDR3 comprises 15 residues.

The chain joins TRBV10-3 to TRBJ2-1; D possibly corresponds to TRBD1 (6 bases). Germline CDR1 is ENHRY and CDR2 is SYGVKD. Trimming shortened V by 9 bases and J by 13 bases, and 19 bases separated the two germline ends. This CDR3 comprises 12 residues. The CDR3 DNA follows: TGTGCCATTCGGGACGCAGGGGAAACCCAGTTCTTC. This sequence encodes CAIRDAGETQFF.